This is a list of T cell receptor beta chains from one sample in a study of T cells in tuberculosis. Only in-frame clones appear in the TCRdb table, and some are missing; sequencing was by immunoSEQ multiplex PCR. The sample has about 49,000 clones; roughly 96% are singletons. Sequencing was performed on PBMCs, taken at tuberculosis diagnosis. These TCRs come from an adult with tuberculosis. Both conserved end residues are part of each CDR3. A D gene is named only where the DNA matches it firmly.

d_call j_call cdr3_length v_call cdr3_nt cdr3_aa
. TRBJ2-7 14 TRBV19 TGTGCCAGTATCCGCGACAGTTCCTCGTTCGGGCAGTACTTC CASIRDSSSFGQYF
. TRBJ1-4 16 TRBV18 TGTGCCAGCTCACGGCTCGGAGGTTCAACTAATGAAAAACTGTTTTTT CASSRLGGSTNEKLFF
TRBD2 TRBJ2-1 17 TRBV4-1 TGCGCCAGCAGCCAAGAGACGGGACTAGCGGGAGCGAATGAGCAGTTCTTC CASSQETGLAGANEQFF
. TRBJ2-1 18 TRBV19 TGTGCCAGTAGCGTCCTAGCCGACCTTCTTAGCTCCTACAATGAGCAGTTCTTC CASSVLADLLSSYNEQFF
TRBD1 TRBJ2-1 15 TRBV18 TGTGCCAGCTCCCCCGACAGGGAGTCCTACAATGAGCAGTTCTTC CASSPDRESYNEQFF
. TRBJ2-5 12 TRBV30 TGTGCCTGGAGTGGGGGGCGGGAGACCCAGTACTTC CAWSGGRETQYF
. TRBJ2-3 15 TRBV15 TGTGCCACCAGCAGAGCGGGTCCTAGCACAGATACGCAGTATTTT CATSRAGPSTDTQYF
. TRBJ1-3 12 TRBV6-6 TGTGCCAGCAGTCAGGGTGGAAACACCATATATTTT CASSQGGNTIYF
. TRBJ2-5 17 TRBV4-1 TGCGCCAGCAGCCAAGATCGTTCAGGGGCCAACCAAGAGACCCAGTACTTC CASSQDRSGANQETQYF
. TRBJ2-5 11 TRBV20-1 TGCAGTGCTAGCCATGAAGAGACCCAGTACTTC CSASHEETQYF
. TRBJ2-1 16 TRBV2 TGTGCCAGCAAAGGCAGGGGAACGGGTGTCAGGAATGAGCAGTTCTTC CASKGRGTGVRNEQFF
. TRBJ1-5 13 TRBV15 TGTGCCACCACCCAGGGGAGCAATCAGCCCCAGCATTTT CATTQGSNQPQHF
. TRBJ2-2 13 TRBV7-9 TGTGCCAGCAGCGTTACTAGGGACGGGGAGCTGTTTTTT CASSVTRDGELFF
TRBD1 TRBJ2-1 14 TRBV27 TGTGCCAGCAGTCAGCAGGGGGCCTACAATGAGCAGTTCTTC CASSQQGAYNEQFF
. TRBJ2-7 13 TRBV2 TGTGCCAGCAGTGGTCACGGGGGCTACGAGCAGTACTTC CASSGHGGYEQYF
. TRBJ1-1 10 TRBV30 TGTGCCTGGATTAGCATTCAAGCTTTCTTT CAWISIQAFF